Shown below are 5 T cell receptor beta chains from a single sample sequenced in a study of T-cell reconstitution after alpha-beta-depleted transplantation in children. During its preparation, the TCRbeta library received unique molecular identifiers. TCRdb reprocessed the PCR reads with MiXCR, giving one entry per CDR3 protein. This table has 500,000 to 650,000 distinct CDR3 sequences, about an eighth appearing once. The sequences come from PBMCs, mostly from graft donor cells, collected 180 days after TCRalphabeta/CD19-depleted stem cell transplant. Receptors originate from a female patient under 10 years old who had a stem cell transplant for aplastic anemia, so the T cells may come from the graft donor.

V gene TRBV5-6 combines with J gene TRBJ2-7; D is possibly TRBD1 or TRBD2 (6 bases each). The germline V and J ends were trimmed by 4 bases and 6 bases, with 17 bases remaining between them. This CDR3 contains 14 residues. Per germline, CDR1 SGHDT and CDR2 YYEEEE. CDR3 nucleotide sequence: TGTGCCAGCAGCGTTTGGGGGGCGGGGAGCGAGCAGTACGTC. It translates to CASSVWGAGSEQYV.

The CDR3 is CASSPGSGRALFTGNEQFF. In DNA form, the CDR3 reads TGTGCCAGCAGCCCTGGGAGCGGGAGGGCCTTGTTTACGGGAAATGAGCAGTTCTTC. The chain employs TRBV28 and TRBJ2-1; 10 nucleotides align to TRBD2. Germline-derived CDR1 and CDR2 are MDHEN and SYDVKM. V lost 6 bases to trimming and J lost 7 bases; unmatched junction nucleotides: 21. There are 19 residues in the CDR3.

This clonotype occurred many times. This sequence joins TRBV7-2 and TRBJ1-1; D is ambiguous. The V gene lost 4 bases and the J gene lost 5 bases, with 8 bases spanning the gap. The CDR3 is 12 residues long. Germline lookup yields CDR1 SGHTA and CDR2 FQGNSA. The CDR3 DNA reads TGTGCCAGCAGCTGGGATGGGACTGAAGCTTTCTTT. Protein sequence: CASSWDGTEAFF.

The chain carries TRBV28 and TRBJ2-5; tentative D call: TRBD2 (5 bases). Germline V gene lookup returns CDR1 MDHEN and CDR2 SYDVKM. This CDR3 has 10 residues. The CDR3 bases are TGTTTGGCGGGTAGAGAGACCCAGTACTTC. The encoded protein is CLAGRETQYF.

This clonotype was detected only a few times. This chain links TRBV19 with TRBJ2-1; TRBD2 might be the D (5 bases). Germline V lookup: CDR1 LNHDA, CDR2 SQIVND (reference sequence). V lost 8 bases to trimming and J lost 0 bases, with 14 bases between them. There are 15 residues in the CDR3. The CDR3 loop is CASLPKAASYNEQFF. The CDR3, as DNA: TGTGCCAGTCTCCCCAAAGCGGCCTCCTACAATGAGCAGTTCTTC.